The clone carrying this T cell receptor (beta chain) showed up many times. Its specificity is not known. With 0 bases removed from V and 1 base from J, the gap between germline ends came to 12 bases. The CDR3 covers 16 residues. This specimen comes from a study of T-cell reconstitution after alpha-beta-depleted transplantation in children. TCRbeta library preparation incorporated unique molecular identifiers. TCRdb independently ran MiXCR on the PCR reads; one entry per CDR3 protein. The repertoire holds around 500,000 distinct CDR3 sequences, about 21% seen once, with around 14% in the top ten. Study observations and caveats: Most T-cell counts and diversity one year after the transplant came from T cells that were newly produced. Where some patients showed high TCRbeta diversity at day 60, it came from recipient T cells and thymic progenitors that had survived. Several hundred expanded graft clones reportedly were the source of alpha-beta T cells about two months after transplant.

The V gene is TRBV12-3 or TRBV12-4, the J gene TRBJ2-5, with D perhaps TRBD1 (5 bases). The clonotype originates from a boy under two years old who had a stem cell transplant for acute myeloid leukemia, so the T cells may come from the graft donor. Source: PBMCs, mostly from graft donor cells, taken 360 days after TCRalphabeta/CD19-depleted stem cell transplant. CDR3 DNA sequence: TGTGCCAGCAGTTTAGCGCAGGGCACTCCCCAAGAGACCCAGTACTTC. It is translated as CASSLAQGTPQETQYF.